This T cell receptor beta chain was observed in a study of molecular identifiers for immune sequencing clone quantification. Study-wide results and caveats: Detection of one spiked Jurkat cell's TCR RNA reportedly worked in around 1 million naive cells. For highly expanded clones, sizes could be underestimated when identical TCR molecules share a barcode.

The V gene end was trimmed by 0 bases and the J gene end by 7 bases; junction bases not matched to a gene: 9. CDR3 length equals 16 residues. Germline assignment: CDR1 MNHEY and CDR2 SMNVEV (reference sequence). Construction of naive CD8 libraries employed about 17,000 to 1,100,000 sorted cells together with 10%, 30% or 50% RNA. TCRdb used MiXCR to reprocess the PCR reads, holding one entry per CDR3 protein. The sample lists 50,000 to 65,000 distinct CDR3 sequences, about 25% occurring once. This clonotype was counted many times. Its matching antigen is unknown. J is TRBJ2-7 and V is TRBV27; 10 bases line up with TRBD1. The specimen was naive CD8+ T cells from blood, with Jurkat cell RNA spiked in. This sample's subset: FACS-sorted CD8+CD4-CCR7+CD45RA+ naive T cells. The origin of this receptor is a human donor in good health. Some libraries in this study had Jurkat cell RNA spiked in. The CDR3 DNA follows: TGTGCCAGCAGTTTATCCCTGGGACAGGGGCCGGGTGAGCAGTACTTC. Encoded protein: CASSLSLGQGPGEQYF.